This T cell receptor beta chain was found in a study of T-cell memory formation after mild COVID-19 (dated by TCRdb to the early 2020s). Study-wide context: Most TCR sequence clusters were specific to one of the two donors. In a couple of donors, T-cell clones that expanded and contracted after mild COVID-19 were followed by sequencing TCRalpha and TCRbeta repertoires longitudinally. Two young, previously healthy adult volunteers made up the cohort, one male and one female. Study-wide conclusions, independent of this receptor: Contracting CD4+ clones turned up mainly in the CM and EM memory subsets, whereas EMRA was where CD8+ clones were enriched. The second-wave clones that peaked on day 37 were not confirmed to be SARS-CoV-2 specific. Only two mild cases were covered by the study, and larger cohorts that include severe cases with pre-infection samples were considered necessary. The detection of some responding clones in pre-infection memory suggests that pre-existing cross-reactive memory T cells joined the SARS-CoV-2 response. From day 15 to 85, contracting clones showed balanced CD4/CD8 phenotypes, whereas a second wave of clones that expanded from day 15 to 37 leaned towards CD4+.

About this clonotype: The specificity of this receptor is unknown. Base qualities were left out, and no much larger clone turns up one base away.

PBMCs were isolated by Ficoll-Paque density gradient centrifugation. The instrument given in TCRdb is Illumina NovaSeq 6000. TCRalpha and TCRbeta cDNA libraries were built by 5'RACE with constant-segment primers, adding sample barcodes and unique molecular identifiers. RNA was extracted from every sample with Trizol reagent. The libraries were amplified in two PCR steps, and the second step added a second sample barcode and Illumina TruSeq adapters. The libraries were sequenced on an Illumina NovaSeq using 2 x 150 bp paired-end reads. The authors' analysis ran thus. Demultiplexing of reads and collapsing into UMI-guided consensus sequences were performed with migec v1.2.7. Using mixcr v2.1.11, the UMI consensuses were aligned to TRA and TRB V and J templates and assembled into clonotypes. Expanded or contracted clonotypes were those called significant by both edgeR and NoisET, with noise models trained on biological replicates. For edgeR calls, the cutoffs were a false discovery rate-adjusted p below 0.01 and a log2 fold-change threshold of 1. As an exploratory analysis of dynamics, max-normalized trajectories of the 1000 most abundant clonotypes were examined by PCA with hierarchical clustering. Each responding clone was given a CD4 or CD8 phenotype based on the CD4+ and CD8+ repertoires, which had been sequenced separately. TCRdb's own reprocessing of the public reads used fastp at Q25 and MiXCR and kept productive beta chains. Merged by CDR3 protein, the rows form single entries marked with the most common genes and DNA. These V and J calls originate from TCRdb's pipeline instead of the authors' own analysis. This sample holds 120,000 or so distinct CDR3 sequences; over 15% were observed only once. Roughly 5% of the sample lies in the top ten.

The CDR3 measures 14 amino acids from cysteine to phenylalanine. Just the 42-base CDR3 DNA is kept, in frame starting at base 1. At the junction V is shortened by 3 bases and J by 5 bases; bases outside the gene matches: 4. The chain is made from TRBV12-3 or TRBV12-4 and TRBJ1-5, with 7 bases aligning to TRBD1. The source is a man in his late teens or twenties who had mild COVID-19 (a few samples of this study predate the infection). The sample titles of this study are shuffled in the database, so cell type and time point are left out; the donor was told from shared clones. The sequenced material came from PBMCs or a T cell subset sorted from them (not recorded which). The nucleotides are TGTGCCAGCAGTTTGGCCGGACAGGATCAGCCCCAGCATTTT. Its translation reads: CASSLAGQDQPQHF.